The entry below gives a single TCR beta chain sequence along with its context. In TCRdb, the RT-PCR reads were re-called with MiXCR into one record per CDR3 protein. The repertoire holds roughly 620,000 distinct CDR3 sequences, with 11% as singletons. The data belong to a study of response to subunit inactivated influenza vaccine. Germline V gives CDR1 LGHDT, CDR2 YNNKEL (reference sequence). The CDR3 is 15 residues long. Losses at the gene ends were 4 bases for V and 4 bases for J; bases not matched to a gene: 9. A further study also used this sample, focusing on T cells expressing NK-cell markers. This second study says: TCR beta libraries carry UMIs added by 5'RACE template switching. Anti-gamma-delta TCR antibody use in several experiments restricted sorting to alpha-beta TCR T cells. Among CD8+ T cells from 5 to 7 donors, dominant NKG2C+ clonotypes accounted for about 1.0-8%.

Sequencing was performed on PBMCs from blood, taken on the day of vaccination. This chain connects TRBV3-1 to TRBJ1-1; 7 bases match TRBD1. The receptor was derived from a man in his fifties who received an inactivated influenza vaccine. CDR3 residues: CASSPTGIRSTEAFF. DNA for the CDR3: TGTGCCAGCAGCCCGACAGGGATTCGGAGCACTGAAGCTTTCTTT.